These 22 T cell receptor beta chains were sequenced from one sample in a study of vaccination and CD4 T cells after COVID-19. Sequencing of the DNA from cultured CD4+ T cells was carried out with the Oncomine TCR Beta short-read assay. MiXCR, run by TCRdb on the PCR reads, gives a single entry per CDR3 protein. The sample lists 9,500 to 15,000 distinct CDR3 sequences, 60% occurring once. The antigens of these receptors remain unknown. Treatment meaning: approximately nine-day PBMC culture with coronavirus spike peptide pools or control peptides (ViraFEST assay). Material for sequencing was CD4+ T cells from blood, cultured in vitro. The source of these receptors is a human donor who had recovered from COVID-19.

The chain uses TRBV30 and TRBJ1-6, with 7 bases matching TRBD1. The germline CDR1 and CDR2 sequences are GTSNPN and SVGIG (reference sequence). The junction had 1 base not matched to a gene; V was cut back by 5 bases and J by 3 bases. This CDR3 is built from 13 residues. CDR3 nucleotide sequence: TGTGCCTGGGGGGACAGCTATAATTCACCCCTCCACTTT. Translated: CAWGDSYNSPLHF.

V usage is TRBV9 and J usage is TRBJ1-2; D call uncertain. Trimming removed 2 bases from V and 3 bases from J, with 8 bases in between. The CDR3 is 13 residues long. Germline CDR1 reads SGDLS; CDR2 reads YYNGEE. The CDR3 coding sequence is TGTGCCAGCAGCGTGGGAAACCACTATGGCTACACCTTC. Translation gives CASSVGNHYGYTF.

The V gene is TRBV20-1, the J gene TRBJ2-3; 10 nucleotides align to TRBD2. There are 16 residues in the CDR3. Per germline, CDR1 DFQATT and CDR2 SNEGSKA (reference sequence). V shed 6 bases and J 3 bases; nucleotides not matched to a gene: 12. The CDR3 DNA reads TGCAGTGCCTCCCCATGGGCTAGCGGGAGAACAGATACGCAGTATTTT. Its translation is CSASPWASGRTDTQYF.

The rearrangement uses TRBV2 and TRBJ1-2; weak D call: TRBD1 (5 bases). Trimming removed 2 bases from V and 4 bases from J, with 8 bases in between. Germline values: CDR1 SNHLY, CDR2 FYNNEI. The CDR3 consists of 13 residues. The CDR3 DNA reads TGTGCCAGCAGTGAAAAGGGGTTCTATGGCTACACCTTC. It is translated as CASSEKGFYGYTF. Supplemented by reference TRBV2 and TRBJ1-2, the full variable domain reads EPEVTQTPSHQVTQMGQEVILRCVPISNHLYFYWYRQILGQKVEFLVSFYNNEISEKSEIFDDQFSVERPDGSNFTLKIRSTKLEDSAMYFCASSEKGFYGYTFGSGTRLTVV.

The J gene is TRBJ2-7, the V gene TRBV19; TRBD1 matches at 9 bases. CDR3 length: 11 amino acids. Germline trimming cut 8 bases from V and 6 bases from J; bases unmatched to any gene: 2. Germline V gives CDR1 LNHDA, CDR2 SQIVND (reference sequence). The CDR3, as DNA: TGTGCCAGTGGGACAGGGAGCGAGCAGTACTTC. Its translation: CASGTGSEQYF.

The J gene is TRBJ2-1, the V gene TRBV2; 12 bases align to TRBD2. The CDR3 has 16 residues. Trimming cost V 6 bases and J 3 bases; bases outside gene matches: 6. CDR1 SNHLY and CDR2 FYNNEI come from the germline V gene. The DNA of the CDR3 is TGTGCCAGCAGCCGCGGGACTAGCGGGTTCTACAATGAGCAGTTCTTC. Protein product: CASSRGTSGFYNEQFF.

This chain links TRBV2 with TRBJ2-7, with unresolved D. This CDR3 comprises 12 residues. V lost 3 bases and J 6 bases, leaving 9 bases between the germline ends. The germline gives CDR1 SNHLY, CDR2 FYNNEI. The CDR3 sequence: CASSEARVEQYF. Written as DNA, the CDR3 is TGTGCCAGCAGTGAGGCCCGTGTCGAGCAGTACTTC.

The chain's CDR3 is CASSLNIGDTQYF. The CDR3 DNA sequence: TGTGCCAGCAGCTTAAATATAGGAGATACGCAGTATTTT. The V gene is TRBV7-3, the J gene TRBJ2-3; D is undetermined. This CDR3 spans 13 amino acids. V lost 1 base, J lost 5 bases, and 7 bases lay in between. Germline CDR1 is SGHTA and CDR2 is FQGTGA.

The V and J genes are TRBV6-1 and TRBJ1-5, with no clear D. The CDR3 totals 16 residues. Looked up from germline, CDR1 is MNHNS and CDR2 is SASEGT. The V end was cut by 6 bases, the J end by 0 bases, with 15 bases between. CDR3: CASSPTSRASNQPQHF. CDR3 in DNA: TGTGCCAGCAGCCCCACGAGTCGGGCTAGCAATCAGCCCCAGCATTTT.

CDR3 bases: TGTGCCAGCAGCTTACAACGCTATGGCTACACCTTC. Translated: CASSLQRYGYTF. V gene TRBV7-2 combines with J gene TRBJ1-2; D call uncertain. The V gene lost 2 bases and the J gene lost 4 bases, with 5 bases spanning the gap. The CDR3 has 12 amino acids. CDR1 and CDR2 from the germline V gene are SGHTA and FQGNSA.

J is TRBJ2-7 and V is TRBV6-2 or TRBV6-3, with 8 bases lining up with TRBD2. The CDR3 covers 17 residues. Unmatched junction bases numbered 14, after V lost 2 bases and J lost 5 bases. Per germline, CDR1 MNHEY and CDR2 SVGEGT. In nucleotides, the CDR3 is TGTGCCAGCAGTTACAACCCTGTCAGGGGACTAGTCGACGAGCAGTACTTC. Amino acid sequence: CASSYNPVRGLVDEQYF.

The table lists this clonotype with a few counts. The chain is built from TRBV6-2 or TRBV6-3 and TRBJ1-5; possibly TRBD1 for D (5 bases). V was shortened by 5 bases and J by 0 bases, with 11 bases between the two germline ends. CDR1 and CDR2 (germline): MNHEY, SVGEGT. There are 15 residues in the CDR3. In DNA form, the CDR3 reads TGTGCCAGCAGTAGGGGACGCAATAGCAATCAGCCCCAGCATTTT. It translates to CASSRGRNSNQPQHF.

The chain has TRBV15 and TRBJ1-1; possibly TRBD1 for D (6 bases). V lost 0 bases, J lost 5 bases, and 16 bases lay in between. CDR1 and CDR2 from the germline V gene are LNHNV and YYDKDF (reference sequence). The CDR3 contains 16 residues. Here the CDR3 reads CATSRDPQGQETEAFF. The CDR3 DNA follows: TGTGCCACCAGCAGAGATCCCCAGGGGCAGGAGACTGAAGCTTTCTTT. Full variable domain (missing parts from reference TRBV15 and TRBJ1-1): DAMVIQNPRYQVTQFGKPVTLSCSQTLNHNVMYWYQQKSSQAPKLLFHYYDKDFNNEADTPDNFQSRRPNTSFCFLDIRSPGLGDTAMYLCATSRDPQGQETEAFFGQGTRLTVV.

The J gene is TRBJ2-1, the V gene TRBV6-1, with 9 bases that match TRBD2. V was pared by 5 bases and J by 9 bases, with 14 bases of the junction left unmatched. Germline CDR1 reads MNHNS; CDR2 reads SASEGT. The CDR3 sequence is 16 residues long. CDR3 DNA sequence: TGTGCCAGCAGTCGCGCCTCGGGACTAGCTGAGGGTGAGCAGTTCTTC. Its translation is CASSRASGLAEGEQFF.

This clonotype has more than one count but fewer than ten. This chain links TRBV19 with TRBJ2-7, with D tentatively TRBD2 (5 bases). The CDR3 loop spans 16 amino acids. Germline V lookup: CDR1 LNHDA, CDR2 SQIVND (reference sequence). Trimming cost V 3 bases and J 3 bases, with 18 bases left between them. The CDR3 coding sequence is TGTGCCAGTAGTATCGTAAGGACTCAAGCCATCTACGAGCAGTACTTC. This translates into CASSIVRTQAIYEQYF.

The V and J genes are TRBV5-4 and TRBJ1-6; unclear D gene. Germline V gene data show CDR1 as SGHNT and CDR2 as YYREEE (reference sequence). The germline V and J ends were trimmed by 1 base and 8 bases, with 7 bases remaining between them. This CDR3 is 13 amino acids long. In DNA form, the CDR3 reads TGTGCCAGCAGCTTGCTCCTTGATTCACCCCTCCACTTT. Protein product: CASSLLLDSPLHF.

The sample holds a few counts of this clonotype. The chain combines TRBV5-4 with TRBJ1-1; D call uncertain. The germline CDR1 and CDR2 sequences are SGHNT and YYREEE (reference sequence). The CDR3 is 13 residues long. Between the trimmed V and J ends, which lost 0 bases and 2 bases, there was a span of 5 bases. The CDR3 here is CASSLEANTEAFF. CDR3 bases: TGTGCCAGCAGCTTGGAGGCCAACACTGAAGCTTTCTTT. The whole variable domain, filled in from reference TRBV5-4 and TRBJ1-1, reads ETGVTQSPTHLIKTRGQQVTLRCSSQSGHNTVSWYQQALGQGPQFIFQYYREEENGRGNFPPRFSGLQFPNYSSELNVNALELDDSALYLCASSLEANTEAFFGQGTRLTVV.

This clonotype was recorded once. The chain has TRBV5-4 and TRBJ2-1; D may be TRBD2 (5 bases). This CDR3 has 15 residues. CDR1 and CDR2 from the germline V gene are SGHNT and YYREEE (reference sequence). Trimming took 3 bases from V and 9 from J, leaving 19 bases between them. The CDR3 reads CASSSKWTGKGEQFF. The CDR3 DNA is TGTGCCAGCAGCTCAAAATGGACGGGAAAGGGTGAGCAGTTCTTC. The complete variable domain, with remaining parts taken from reference TRBV5-4 and TRBJ2-1, reads ETGVTQSPTHLIKTRGQQVTLRCSSQSGHNTVSWYQQALGQGPQFIFQYYREEENGRGNFPPRFSGLQFPNYSSELNVNALELDDSALYLCASSSKWTGKGEQFFGPGTRLTVL.

The rearrangement links TRBV7-9 to TRBJ2-1; D is possibly TRBD1 or TRBD2 (5 bases each). Germline assignment: CDR1 SEHNR and CDR2 FQNEAQ (reference sequence). The CDR3 is 15 residues long. Between the trimmed V and J ends, which lost 5 bases and 2 bases, there was a span of 13 bases. CDR3: CASSLQDWAYNEQFF. CDR3 coding DNA: TGTGCCAGCAGCCTACAGGACTGGGCCTACAATGAGCAGTTCTTC.

V gene TRBV28 combines with J gene TRBJ2-2, with TRBD2 matching over 10 bases. The trim removed 6 bases at V and 3 bases at J, leaving 7 bases unmatched. Per the germline V gene, CDR1 is MDHEN and CDR2 is SYDVKM. The CDR3 spans 16 residues. The DNA for the CDR3 is TGTGCCAGCAGGTCTGCCCTAGCGGGAGACACCGGGGAGCTGTTTTTT. Translating it yields CASRSALAGDTGELFF.

This rearrangement joins TRBV7-3 to TRBJ2-5; possible D gene TRBD1, 5 bases. Between the trimmed V and J ends, which lost 5 bases and 1 base, there was a span of 8 bases. Germline lookup yields CDR1 SGHTA and CDR2 FQGTGA. The CDR3 sequence is 13 residues long. DNA for the CDR3: TGTGCCAGCAGCCAGACAGCCCAAGAGACCCAGTACTTC. Its protein product is CASSQTAQETQYF.

V gene TRBV2 combines with J gene TRBJ1-1, with 9 nucleotides matching TRBD1. This CDR3 comprises 15 residues. V lost 0 bases to trimming and J lost 5 bases; unmatched junction nucleotides: 4. Germline CDR1 reads SNHLY; CDR2 reads FYNNEI. The CDR3 region is CASSEAGQGLTEAFF. CDR3 sequence (DNA): TGTGCCAGCAGTGAAGCGGGACAGGGCTTAACTGAAGCTTTCTTT. The full variable domain, in which reference TRBV2 and TRBJ1-1 provide the parts outside the CDR3, is EPEVTQTPSHQVTQMGQEVILRCVPISNHLYFYWYRQILGQKVEFLVSFYNNEISEKSEIFDDQFSVERPDGSNFTLKIRSTKLEDSAMYFCASSEAGQGLTEAFFGQGTRLTVV.